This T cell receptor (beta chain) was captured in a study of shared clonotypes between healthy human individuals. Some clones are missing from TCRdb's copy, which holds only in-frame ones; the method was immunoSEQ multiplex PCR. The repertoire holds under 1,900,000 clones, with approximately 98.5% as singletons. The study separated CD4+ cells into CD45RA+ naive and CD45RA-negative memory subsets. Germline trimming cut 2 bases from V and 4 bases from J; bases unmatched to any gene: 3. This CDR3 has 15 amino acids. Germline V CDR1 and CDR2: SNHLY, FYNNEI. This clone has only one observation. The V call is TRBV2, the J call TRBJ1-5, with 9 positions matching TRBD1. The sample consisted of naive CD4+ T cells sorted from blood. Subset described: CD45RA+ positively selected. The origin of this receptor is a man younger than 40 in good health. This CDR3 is CASSESTGGNQPQHF. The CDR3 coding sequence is TGTGCCAGCAGTGAATCGACAGGGGGGAATCAGCCCCAGCATTTT.